What follows are 21 T cell receptor beta chains derived from one specimen sequenced in a study of blood T cell repertoires in COVID-19. Some clones are missing from TCRdb's copy, which holds only in-frame ones; the method was immunoSEQ multiplex PCR. The repertoire holds around 130,000 clones, with approximately 84% as singletons. The sequenced sample consisted of peripheral blood. The receptors originated from a woman older than 75 with acute or convalescent COVID-19.

This clone was seen just once. The J gene is TRBJ1-1, the V gene TRBV19, with D possibly matching TRBD1 (6 bases). Germline CDR1 and CDR2: LNHDA and SQIVND (reference sequence). This CDR3 spans 14 amino acids. Trimming removed 6 bases at V and 4 bases at J, with 15 bases between. This CDR3 is CASRLGGVRTEAFF. CDR3 nucleotides: TGTGCCAGTAGGTTAGGGGGGGTTCGCACTGAAGCTTTCTTT. The variable domain in full, completed from reference TRBV19 and TRBJ1-1, reads DGGITQSPKYLFRKEGQNVTLSCEQNLNHDAMYWYRQDPGQGLRLIYYSQIVNDFQKGDIAEGYSVSREKKESFPLTVTSAQKNPTAFYLCASRLGGVRTEAFFGQGTRLTVV.

The V and J genes are TRBV5-4 and TRBJ2-1, with 9 bases fitting TRBD2. CDR1 is SGHNT and CDR2 is YYREEE in the germline V gene (reference sequence). V was pared by 4 bases and J by 3 bases, with 5 bases of the junction left unmatched. The CDR3 contains 15 residues. Here the CDR3 reads CASSNLRGGYNEQFF. The CDR3, as DNA: TGTGCCAGCAGCAACTTGCGGGGGGGCTACAATGAGCAGTTCTTC.

The V and J genes are TRBV29-1 and TRBJ1-1; 10 bases are a match to TRBD1. Germline V CDR1 and CDR2: SQVTM, ANQGSEA. V shed 6 bases and J 7 bases; nucleotides not matched to a gene: 11. The CDR3 totals 14 residues. The CDR3 nucleotides are TGCAGCGTCGGTGGGACAGGGGCTTTGGGTGAAGCTTTCTTT. This translates into CSVGGTGALGEAFF.

This clone was seen a single time. The chain carries TRBV30 and TRBJ1-2, with D unclear. The CDR3 length is 12 residues. The germline gives CDR1 GTSNPN, CDR2 SVGIG (reference sequence). With 2 bases removed from V and 5 bases from J, the gap between germline ends came to 9 bases. The CDR3 bases are TGTGCCTGGAGTCCCGACTGGTATGGCTACACCTTC. This encodes CAWSPDWYGYTF.

This clone was detected only a few times. The chain is built from TRBV23-1 and TRBJ1-4, with a possible D match to TRBD1 (5 bases). TRBV23-1 is an open reading frame, and its role is uncertain. The CDR3 has 13 residues. With 3 bases removed from V and 5 bases from J, the gap between germline ends came to 7 bases. CDR3 sequence reads: CASSQTENEKLFF. CDR3 nucleotide sequence: TGCGCCAGCAGTCAGACAGAGAATGAAAAACTGTTTTTT.

The V call is TRBV30, the J call TRBJ1-1; D unclear. The CDR3 loop spans 15 amino acids. Germline-derived CDR1 and CDR2 are GTSNPN and SVGIG (reference sequence). The V end lost 2 bases, the J end lost 2 bases, and 15 bases lay between the germline ends. CDR3 bases: TGTGCCTGGAGTCCCCCTCTGAGGGCTAACACTGAAGCTTTCTTT. Its protein is CAWSPPLRANTEAFF.

The chain employs TRBV3-1 (or the pseudogene TRBV3-2) and TRBJ2-2; D is possibly TRBD2 (6 bases). The CDR3 runs to 16 residues. Germline values: CDR1 LGHDT, CDR2 YNNKEL (reference sequence). Trimming removed 4 bases at V and 6 bases at J, with 18 bases between. CDR3 DNA: TGTGCCAGCAGCCGCCGGAGACTAGTTAGCGCCGGGGAGCTGTTTTTT. Amino acids: CASSRRRLVSAGELFF.

V and J are TRBV3-1 (or the pseudogene TRBV3-2) and TRBJ2-2; 7 bases align to TRBD2. The V segment lost 4 bases and the J segment 7 bases; nucleotides outside the gene matches: 15. The CDR3 covers 17 residues. Germline assignment: CDR1 LGHDT and CDR2 YNNKEL (reference sequence). The CDR3 DNA reads as TGTGCCAGCAGCCCCCGACTAGCCAGCCGATGTATCGGGGAGCTGTTTTTT. This codes for CASSPRLASRCIGELFF.

The chain links TRBV19 to TRBJ2-3; 7 nucleotides line up with TRBD1. The CDR3 contains 16 residues. J gave up 0 bases and V 6 bases, and 9 bases lay outside the gene matches. Germline CDR1 and CDR2: LNHDA and SQIVND (reference sequence). The CDR3 coding sequence is TGTGCCAGTAGGTCGGACAGGCCGACAAGCACAGATACGCAGTATTTT. Amino acids: CASRSDRPTSTDTQYF. The whole variable domain, filled in from reference TRBV19 and TRBJ2-3, reads DGGITQSPKYLFRKEGQNVTLSCEQNLNHDAMYWYRQDPGQGLRLIYYSQIVNDFQKGDIAEGYSVSREKKESFPLTVTSAQKNPTAFYLCASRSDRPTSTDTQYFGPGTRLTVL.

The chain carries TRBV6-5 and TRBJ1-5; D is possibly TRBD1 (5 bases). V shed 6 bases and J shed 6 bases, with 12 bases lying between them. Germline V lookup: CDR1 MNHEY, CDR2 SVGAGI. The CDR3 runs 13 residues. CDR3 sequence reads: CASRTQGSQPQHF. The DNA for the CDR3 is TGTGCCAGCAGAACTCAGGGATCTCAGCCCCAGCATTTT.

The chain carries TRBV4-3 and TRBJ2-7; D may be TRBD1 (5 bases). The V end was cut by 0 bases, the J end by 6 bases, with 12 bases between. Germline-derived CDR1 and CDR2 are LGHNA and YSLEER. The CDR3 sequence is 14 residues long. The CDR3 DNA is TGCGCCAGCAGCCAAGACTGGGCTAGGGGCGAGCAGTACTTC. Residues: CASSQDWARGEQYF.

This chain uses TRBV19 with TRBJ2-5; TRBD2 matches 12 bases. Losses at the gene ends were 5 bases for V and 4 bases for J; bases not matched to a gene: 5. The CDR3 sequence is 15 residues long. Looked up from germline, CDR1 is LNHDA and CDR2 is SQIVND (reference sequence). The DNA of the CDR3 is TGTGCCAGTAGTCTAGCGGGGGGGCCCCCAGAGACCCAGTACTTC. This translates into CASSLAGGPPETQYF.

The CDR3, as DNA: TGCGCCAGCAGCTTGGTCCTAGGCCCCTACAATGAGCAGTTCTTC. Its translation is CASSLVLGPYNEQFF. The V gene is TRBV5-1, the J gene TRBJ2-1; D is unresolved. This CDR3 has 15 amino acids. Germline V gene data show CDR1 as SGHRS and CDR2 as YFSETQ. The V end lost 0 bases, the J end lost 2 bases, and 9 bases lay between the germline ends.

V usage is TRBV10-3 and J usage is TRBJ1-3; D might be TRBD1 (5 bases). This CDR3 contains 15 residues. Germline values: CDR1 ENHRY, CDR2 SYGVKD. Trimming shortened V by 2 bases and J by 0 bases, and 8 bases separated the two germline ends. The CDR3 nucleotides are TGTGCCATCAGTGAGCTCCAGGGCTCTGGAAACACCATATATTTT. Amino acid sequence: CAISELQGSGNTIYF.

The CDR3 bases are TGTGCCAGCAGTCATCAGAAGCGGCAGGGGGCCTTCTACGAGCAGTACTTC. Protein sequence: CASSHQKRQGAFYEQYF. This chain uses TRBV6-2 or TRBV6-3 with TRBJ2-7; TRBD1 agrees at 8 bases. Germline V lookup: CDR1 MNHEY, CDR2 SVGEGT. The CDR3 totals 17 residues. J gave up 3 bases and V 5 bases, and 15 bases lay outside the gene matches.

The gene calls are TRBV5-1 and TRBJ1-2, with 7 bases aligning to TRBD1. V lost 5 bases and J lost 3; bases outside the gene matches: 4. CDR1 is SGHRS and CDR2 is YFSETQ in the germline V gene. The CDR3 runs 13 residues. The CDR3 is CASRRDSDYGYTF. DNA of the CDR3: TGCGCCAGCAGGAGGGACAGCGACTATGGCTACACCTTC.

This chain joins TRBV30 and TRBJ2-4, with D hard to call. This CDR3 is built from 17 residues. V lost 1 base and J 7 bases, leaving 23 bases between the germline ends. Germline V gene sequence: CDR1 GTSNPN, CDR2 SVGIG (reference sequence). DNA of the CDR3: TGTGCCTGGAGTGGAAAGGTTTCACAGCACCCCTTCAACATTCAGTACTTC. Translating gives CAWSGKVSQHPFNIQYF. The variable domain in full, completed from reference TRBV30 and TRBJ2-4, reads SQTIHQWPATLVQPVGSPLSLECTVEGTSNPNLYWYRQAAGRGLQLLFYSVGIGQISSEVPQNLSASRPQDRQFILSSKKLLLSDSGFYLCAWSGKVSQHPFNIQYFGAGTRLSVL.

This clone showed up many times. The chain couples TRBV6-6 to TRBJ2-1, with D unclear. Deletions cut 0 bases from V and 2 bases from J, with 8 bases between. CDR1 and CDR2 (germline): MNHNY, SVGAGI (reference sequence). The CDR3 is made up of 15 amino acids. CDR3 in DNA: TGTGCCAGCAGTTACTCAGACAAGACCTACAATGAGCAGTTCTTC. Its protein is CASSYSDKTYNEQFF.

This clone is a singleton in its sample. The CDR3 coding sequence is TGTGCCAGCAGTGAATTCGCACAGGGGAGCAACTATGGCTACACCTTC. Protein sequence: CASSEFAQGSNYGYTF. This chain uses TRBV2 with TRBJ1-2, with 7 bases that match TRBD1. The trim removed 2 bases at V and 2 bases at J, leaving 8 bases unmatched. Looked up from germline, CDR1 is SNHLY and CDR2 is FYNNEI. The CDR3 sequence is 16 residues long.

The V gene is TRBV10-3, the J gene TRBJ2-7, with 9 positions matching TRBD1. Germline CDR1 is ENHRY and CDR2 is SYGVKD. V was pared by 11 bases and J by 4 bases, with 18 bases of the junction left unmatched. This CDR3 contains 16 residues. The CDR3 DNA is TGTGCCGTAACGCCGGACAGGGGCAATAAATCTTACGAGCAGTACTTC. Protein: CAVTPDRGNKSYEQYF.

This clone was counted only a few times. The chain joins TRBV19 to TRBJ1-2; 8 bases line up with TRBD1. Trimming cost V 11 bases and J 0 bases; bases outside gene matches: 8. The CDR3 sequence is 14 residues long. Per germline, CDR1 LNHDA and CDR2 SQIVND (reference sequence). This CDR3 reads CAAAGGRSNYGYTF. CDR3 nucleotides: TGTGCCGCCGCAGGGGGCAGGTCTAACTATGGCTACACCTTC.